One and the same sample provided the 10 T cell receptor beta chains below, sequenced in a study of blood T cell repertoires in COVID-19. Generated by immunoSEQ multiplex PCR, the TCRdb table keeps only in-frame clones and is missing some. Among about 260,000 clones listed, just under 90% were seen once. Input material: peripheral blood. All receptors derive from a woman aged 40 to 50 with acute or convalescent COVID-19.

DNA for the CDR3: TGTGCCAGCAGCTTAATTAGAGTAGGGGGTCTCTACACCTTC. Translating it yields CASSLIRVGGLYTF. The chain is built from TRBV11-3 and TRBJ1-2; the D gene is possibly TRBD1 (6 bases). V was cut by 2 bases and J by 10 bases, with 17 bases left in between. Germline CDR1 reads SGHNT; CDR2 reads YENEEA. The CDR3 covers 14 residues. The complete variable domain, with remaining parts taken from reference TRBV11-3 and TRBJ1-2, reads EAGVVQSPRYKIIEKKQPVAFWCNPISGHNTLYWYLQNLGQGPELLIRYENEEAVDDSQLPKDRFSAERLKGVDSTLKIQPAELGDSAVYLCASSLIRVGGLYTFGSGTRLTVV.

CDR3 residues: CASSQGFRGSGNTIYF. DNA of the CDR3: TGTGCCAGCAGCCAAGGGTTCCGGGGATCTGGAAACACCATATATTTT. This chain joins TRBV3-1 (or the pseudogene TRBV3-2) and TRBJ1-3, with no clear D. This CDR3 is 16 amino acids long. Germline V gene lookup returns CDR1 LGHDT and CDR2 YNNKEL (reference sequence). V shed 1 base and J shed 1 base, with 11 bases lying between them.

The J gene is TRBJ1-2, the V gene TRBV27; a possible D gene is TRBD1 (6 bases). This CDR3 contains 14 residues. Germline V lookup: CDR1 MNHEY, CDR2 SMNVEV (reference sequence). Between the trimmed V and J ends, which lost 0 bases and 4 bases, there was a span of 9 bases. The CDR3 nucleotides read TGTGCCAGCAGTTTATCGATAGGGGGCTATGGCTACACCTTC. Translation gives CASSLSIGGYGYTF.

The chain links TRBV28 to TRBJ1-2; D may be TRBD1 (6 bases). Deletions cut 6 bases from V and 5 bases from J, with 25 bases between. CDR1 MDHEN and CDR2 SYDVKM come from the germline V gene. This CDR3 is 17 amino acids long. This chain's CDR3 is CASRFQGLTSRTYGYTF. In nucleotides, the CDR3 is TGTGCCAGCAGGTTCCAGGGGTTAACCTCCAGAACGTATGGCTACACCTTC.

The table lists this clone with a few counts. The V gene is TRBV2, the J gene TRBJ1-3; no clear D gene. Trimming cost V 5 bases and J 0 bases, with 11 bases left between them. Per germline, CDR1 SNHLY and CDR2 FYNNEI. The CDR3 is 15 residues long. In nucleotides, the CDR3 is TGTGCCAGCAGTACAGCAGAGAGCTCTGGAAACACCATATATTTT. Protein sequence: CASSTAESSGNTIYF.

V usage is TRBV9 and J usage is TRBJ2-3; 10 nucleotides agree with TRBD2. The CDR3 spans 17 residues. J lost 2 bases, V lost 4 bases, and 10 bases had no gene match. The germline CDR1 and CDR2 sequences are SGDLS and YYNGEE. The DNA for the CDR3 is TGTGCCAGCAGCTCCCGGGGTAGCGGGGGGCCCACAGATACGCAGTATTTT. This gives the protein CASSSRGSGGPTDTQYF.

This clone was counted a few times. This chain joins TRBV11-2 and TRBJ1-1; possibly TRBD1 for D (6 bases). CDR1 is SGHAT, CDR2 FQNNGV, per germline. Deletions cut 5 bases from V and 1 base from J, with 8 bases between. CDR3 length: 13 amino acids. The CDR3 DNA reads TGTGCCAGCAGCAAGGACAGGAACACTGAAGCTTTCTTT. Its protein product is CASSKDRNTEAFF.

This chain connects TRBV3-1 (or the pseudogene TRBV3-2) to TRBJ1-2, with 7 positions matching TRBD1. This CDR3 comprises 13 residues. The J segment lost 5 bases and the V segment lost 3 bases, leaving 3 bases of the junction unmatched. Per germline, CDR1 LGHDT and CDR2 YNNKEL (reference sequence). The CDR3 DNA sequence: TGTGCCAGCAGCCATGGACAGGTTTATGGCTACACCTTC. Protein sequence: CASSHGQVYGYTF.

This clone was detected only a few times. This chain links TRBV6-5 with TRBJ1-2; no clear D gene. V lost 6 bases and J lost 2, with 7 bases in between. This CDR3 has 12 residues. The germline V gene encodes CDR1 MNHEY and CDR2 SVGAGI. The CDR3 here is CASRYINYGYTF. CDR3 DNA sequence: TGTGCCAGCAGATACATAAACTATGGCTACACCTTC.

This clone appeared many times. The same CDR3 can be traced to other DNA sequences in this sample. The chain is built from TRBV5-1 and TRBJ1-5; possibly TRBD1 for D (5 bases). The V end lost 2 bases, the J end lost 1 base, and 10 bases lay between the germline ends. CDR1 and CDR2 from the germline V gene are SGHRS and YFSETQ. There are 15 residues in the CDR3. CDR3 amino acids: CASSLAGGSNQPQHF. The CDR3 coding sequence is TGCGCCAGCAGCTTAGCCGGGGGGAGCAATCAGCCCCAGCATTTT. The complete variable domain, with remaining parts taken from reference TRBV5-1 and TRBJ1-5, reads KAGVTQTPRYLIKTRGQQVTLSCSPISGHRSVSWYQQTPGQGLQFLFEYFSETQRNKGNFPGRFSGRQFSNSRSEMNVSTLELGDSALYLCASSLAGGSNQPQHFGDGTRLSIL.